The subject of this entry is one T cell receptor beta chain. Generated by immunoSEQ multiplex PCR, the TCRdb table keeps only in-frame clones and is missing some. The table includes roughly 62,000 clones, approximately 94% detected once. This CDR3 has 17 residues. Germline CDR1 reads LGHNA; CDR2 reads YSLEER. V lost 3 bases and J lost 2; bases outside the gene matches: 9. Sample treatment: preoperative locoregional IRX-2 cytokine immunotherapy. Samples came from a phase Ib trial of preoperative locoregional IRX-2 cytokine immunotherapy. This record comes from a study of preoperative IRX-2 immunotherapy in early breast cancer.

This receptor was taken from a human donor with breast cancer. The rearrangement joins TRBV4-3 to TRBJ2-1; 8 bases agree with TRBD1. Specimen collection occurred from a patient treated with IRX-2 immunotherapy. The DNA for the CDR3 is TGCGCCAGCAGCCAGGTGCACGGACAGGGACCCTACAATGAGCAGTTCTTC. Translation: CASSQVHGQGPYNEQFF.